A single sample gave rise to the 21 T cell receptor beta chains below, sequenced in a study of blood T cell repertoires in COVID-19. Sequencing was performed with immunoSEQ multiplex PCR; in TCRdb, only in-frame clones are kept and a portion is missing. The repertoire consists of 150,000 to 200,000 clones, with 75% to 85% occurring once and the leading ten covering more than 10%. The source material was peripheral blood. The receptors shown here come from a woman aged 80 or over with COVID-19, enrolled during active disease.

The chain employs TRBV5-1 and TRBJ1-5, with no clear D. This CDR3 comprises 13 residues. V lost 4 bases and J 5 bases, leaving 10 bases between the germline ends. The germline V gene encodes CDR1 SGHRS and CDR2 YFSETQ. The CDR3 sequence: CASSPQPDQPQHF. DNA for the CDR3: TGCGCCAGCAGCCCACAGCCGGATCAGCCCCAGCATTTT.

CDR3 sequence reads: CASSVAGLARYGYTF. For the CDR3, the DNA is TGTGCCAGCAGCGTAGCTGGGCTGGCCCGTTATGGCTACACCTTC. V gene TRBV9 combines with J gene TRBJ1-2; D is unclear. Germline V CDR1 and CDR2: SGDLS, YYNGEE. The length of the CDR3 is 15 residues. V lost 0 bases and J lost 5, with 14 bases in between.

The chain employs TRBV4-1 and TRBJ2-5, with TRBD1 matching 9 bases. Germline CDR1 MGHRA, CDR2 YSYEKL. This CDR3 has 15 amino acids. The V and J ends lost 4 bases and 5 bases, in that order; junction bases with no gene match: 8. The CDR3 nucleotides read TGCGCCAGCAGCCGAGCCGACAGGGGGGTGGAGACCCAGTACTTC. It specifies CASSRADRGVETQYF.

The sample holds one count of this clone. The V and J genes are TRBV29-1 and TRBJ1-2; TRBD1 aligns across 11 bases. This CDR3 has 13 amino acids. Germline V CDR1 and CDR2: SQVTM, ANQGSEA. The J segment lost 6 bases and the V segment lost 6 bases, leaving 6 bases of the junction unmatched. Written as DNA, the CDR3 is TGCAGCGTCAGGACAGGGGGCGAAGATGGCTACACCTTC. Translating it yields CSVRTGGEDGYTF.

The chain employs TRBV6-5 and TRBJ2-7; 10 nucleotides align to TRBD1. V shed 6 bases and J 5 bases; nucleotides not matched to a gene: 4. Germline CDR1 reads MNHEY; CDR2 reads SVGAGI. CDR3 length: 13 residues. Here the CDR3 DNA reads TGTGCCAGCAGGGAGACAGGGGGCGACGAGCAGTACTTC. It yields the protein CASRETGGDEQYF.

The chain recombines TRBV29-1 with TRBJ2-7, with TRBD2 identical over 9 bases. CDR3 length equals 16 residues. V dropped 0 bases and J dropped 0; count of bases not matched to a gene: 6. Germline V lookup: CDR1 SQVTM, CDR2 ANQGSEA. The CDR3, as DNA: TGCAGCGTTGAAGATCCGCGGGAGGGCCGCTCCTACGAGCAGTACTTC. Encoded protein: CSVEDPREGRSYEQYF.

The rearrangement joins TRBV7-2 to TRBJ1-5; 10 nucleotides match TRBD1. This CDR3 contains 15 residues. V was pared by 4 bases and J by 3 bases, with 3 bases of the junction left unmatched. Germline assignment: CDR1 SGHTA and CDR2 FQGNSA. The DNA of the CDR3 is TGTGCCAGCAGCTGGGGGACAGGGGTCAATCAGCCCCAGCATTTT. It encodes CASSWGTGVNQPQHF.

The rearrangement joins TRBV7-9 to TRBJ2-3; tentatively, D is TRBD1 (5 bases). The germline V gene has CDR1 SEHNR and CDR2 FQNEAQ (reference sequence). The CDR3 is 16 residues long. V was clipped by 3 bases and J by 2 bases, with 15 bases between them. Written as DNA, the CDR3 is TGTGCCAGCAGCTTTCGTAAGGGGCCCTACACAGATACGCAGTATTTT. Translated: CASSFRKGPYTDTQYF.

This clone has a handful of counts. The CDR3 sequence: CASSLLGQGANTEAFF. In DNA, the CDR3 is TGTGCCAGCAGTTTATTGGGACAGGGAGCGAACACTGAAGCTTTCTTT. This chain connects TRBV28 to TRBJ1-1; 9 nucleotides agree with TRBD1. After removal of 1 base from V and 1 base from J, the junction contained 4 bases not matched to a gene. The CDR3 spans 16 residues. Germline CDR1 MDHEN, CDR2 SYDVKM.

The rearrangement uses TRBV6-2 or TRBV6-3 and TRBJ2-7; a possible D gene is TRBD1 (6 bases). Trimming removed 5 bases from V and 0 bases from J, with 11 bases in between. The CDR3 sequence is 14 residues long. In germline, CDR1 is MNHEY, CDR2 SVGEGT. This CDR3 is CASSPRDTSYEQYF. The CDR3 DNA sequence: TGTGCCAGCAGTCCCCGGGACACCTCCTACGAGCAGTACTTC.

This clone was recorded once. The V gene is TRBV6-2 or TRBV6-3, the J gene TRBJ1-2; D is undetermined. The CDR3 consists of 13 residues. Germline-derived CDR1 and CDR2 are MNHEY and SVGEGT. With 0 bases removed from V and 5 bases from J, the gap between germline ends came to 7 bases. The CDR3 DNA follows: TGTGCCAGCAGTTACTCAGGAGGTTATGGCTACACCTTC. Protein: CASSYSGGYGYTF.

This chain joins TRBV4-2 and TRBJ1-5, with D possibly TRBD1 on 6 matching bases. CDR1 and CDR2 (germline): LGHNA, YNFKEQ. Trimming pared 0 bases from V and 4 bases from J, leaving 10 bases between. This CDR3 is 15 amino acids long. The CDR3: CASSQEQGWNQPQHF. The CDR3 DNA reads as TGTGCCAGCAGCCAAGAACAGGGTTGGAATCAGCCCCAGCATTTT.

The chain uses TRBV6-2 or TRBV6-3 and TRBJ2-7, with TRBD1 matching over 9 bases. V was clipped by 4 bases and J by 1 base; unmatched bases: 5. CDR3 length: 15 amino acids. Germline CDR1 reads MNHEY; CDR2 reads SVGEGT. CDR3 protein: CASSSGTGLSYEQYF. The CDR3, as DNA: TGTGCCAGCAGTTCAGGGACAGGGCTTTCCTACGAGCAGTACTTC.

The chain carries TRBV10-3 and TRBJ2-1; 11 bases line up with TRBD2. This CDR3 region has 15 residues. Per germline, CDR1 ENHRY and CDR2 SYGVKD. V dropped 7 bases and J dropped 7; count of bases not matched to a gene: 9. The CDR3, as DNA: TGTGCCATCAAAAAACTAGCGGGAGTTGAGAATGAGCAGTTCTTC. Protein: CAIKKLAGVENEQFF.

The chain employs TRBV11-3 and TRBJ2-2; 7 bases match TRBD2. V was clipped by 5 bases and J by 5 bases; unmatched bases: 11. The CDR3 is made up of 16 amino acids. Germline assignment: CDR1 SGHNT and CDR2 YENEEA. The CDR3 loop is CASSLGTPGGTGELFF. The CDR3 bases are TGTGCCAGCAGCCTCGGGACTCCCGGGGGGACCGGGGAGCTGTTTTTT.

For this clone: The sample contains more than one DNA sequence encoding this CDR3. The chain links TRBV6-1 to TRBJ1-5, with TRBD1 as a possible D gene (5 bases). Germline assignment: CDR1 MNHNS and CDR2 SASEGT. This CDR3 is 14 amino acids long. Trimming stripped 1 base from V and 7 bases from J, with 11 bases between. CDR3 nucleotide sequence: TGTGCCAGCAGTGAAGTGGGGGGTAACCAGCCCCAGCATTTT. Encoded protein: CASSEVGGNQPQHF.

CDR3 residues: CASSYSPGLQETQYF. As DNA, the CDR3 is TGTGCCAGCAGTTACTCCCCCGGTCTCCAAGAGACCCAGTACTTC. The chain is built from TRBV6-5 and TRBJ2-5; D is unclear. V lost 0 bases, J lost 1 base, and 9 bases lay in between. The CDR3 has 15 residues. The germline gives CDR1 MNHEY, CDR2 SVGAGI.

The chain combines TRBV6-5 with TRBJ2-2; D call uncertain. CDR1 and CDR2 from the germline V gene are MNHEY and SVGAGI. This CDR3 comprises 14 residues. The ends were cut back, 7 bases at V and 0 bases at J, with 9 bases in the middle. CDR3 sequence (DNA): TGTGCCAGCACTAAGGCGGCGAACACCGGGGAGCTGTTTTTT. It codes for CASTKAANTGELFF.

The J gene is TRBJ1-2, the V gene TRBV9; 7 bases fit TRBD1. With 3 bases clipped from V and 4 bases from J, the junction kept 15 bases outside the gene matches. The CDR3 loop spans 17 amino acids. Germline assignment: CDR1 SGDLS and CDR2 YYNGEE. The CDR3 region is CASSDPTSFDRAYGYTF. Here the CDR3 DNA reads TGTGCCAGCAGCGACCCAACGTCCTTTGACAGGGCCTATGGCTACACCTTC. The full variable domain, in which reference TRBV9 and TRBJ1-2 provide the parts outside the CDR3, is DSGVTQTPKHLITATGQRVTLRCSPRSGDLSVYWYQQSLDQGLQFLIQYYNGEERAKGNILERFSAQQFPDLHSELNLSSLELGDSALYFCASSDPTSFDRAYGYTFGSGTRLTVV.

The J gene is TRBJ2-1, the V gene TRBV5-1; unclear D gene. V was trimmed by 4 bases and J by 8 bases, leaving 13 bases between them. This CDR3 is 13 amino acids long. The germline V gene encodes CDR1 SGHRS and CDR2 YFSETQ. The CDR3 spells CASSPGKIDEQFF. DNA for the CDR3: TGCGCCAGCAGCCCGGGTAAAATCGATGAGCAGTTCTTC.

The chain couples TRBV7-2 to TRBJ2-7; 9 nucleotides match TRBD1. This CDR3 has 15 amino acids. V lost 6 bases to trimming and J lost 2 bases; unmatched junction nucleotides: 8. Germline assignment: CDR1 SGHTA and CDR2 FQGNSA. As DNA, the CDR3 is TGTGCCAGCAGTCAGGACAGGGGTGGAACCTACGAGCAGTACTTC. Amino acids: CASSQDRGGTYEQYF. The variable domain in full, completed from reference TRBV7-2 and TRBJ2-7, reads GAGVSQSPSNKVTEKGKDVELRCDPISGHTALYWYRQSLGQGLEFLIYFQGNSAPDKSGLPSDRFSAERTGGSVSTLTIQRTQQEDSAVYLCASSQDRGGTYEQYFGPGTRLTVT.